This TCR beta chain came from a study of beta chain features in type 1 diabetes. Findings and caveats of the study: Significant though moderate, a shortening of TCRB CDR3s appeared in all four CD4+ subsets of Type 1 diabetes patients. No resolution was reached here on whether HLA type influences TCRB rearrangement. Fewer junction insertions and more nucleotide deletions appeared in type 1 diabetes patients. Among patients, naive, central memory and Treg TCRB repertoires appeared more similar than among healthy donors.

What was sequenced were expressed TCRB transcripts, since all of the isolated RNA had been reverse transcribed. Assay used: immunoSEQ multiplex PCR; TCRdb lists only in-frame clones, some missing. The data contain around 15,000 clones, more than 70% of them seen just once; the ten biggest clones take up around 0.31%. As to this clone: Its antigen is as yet unknown.

The CDR3 length is 14 residues. J was trimmed by 7 bases and V by 4 bases; bases with no gene match: 6. Germline V gene sequence: CDR1 SGHRS, CDR2 YFSETQ. Markers CD45RO/CCR7/CD25/CD127/CD95/CD27 served to sort CD4+ naive, central memory, regulatory and stem cell-like memory cells. The TCR comes from a woman between 18 and 29 years old with type 1 diabetes. Sequencing used stem cell memory CD4+ T cells from blood. V gene TRBV5-1 combines with J gene TRBJ2-1; 9 bases match TRBD1. The CDR3, as DNA: TGCGCCAGCAGCGCCGGGACAGGGTGGAATGAGCAGTTCTTC. Translated: CASSAGTGWNEQFF.